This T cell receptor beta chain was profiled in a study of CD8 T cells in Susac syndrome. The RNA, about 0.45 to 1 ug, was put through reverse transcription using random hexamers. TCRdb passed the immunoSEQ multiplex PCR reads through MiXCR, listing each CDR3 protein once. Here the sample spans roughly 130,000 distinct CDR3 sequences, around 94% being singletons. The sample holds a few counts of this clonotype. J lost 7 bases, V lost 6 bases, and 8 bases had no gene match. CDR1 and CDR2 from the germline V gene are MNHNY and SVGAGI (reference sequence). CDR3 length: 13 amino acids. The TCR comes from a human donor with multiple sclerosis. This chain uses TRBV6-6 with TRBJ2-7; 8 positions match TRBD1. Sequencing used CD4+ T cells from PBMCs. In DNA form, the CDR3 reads TGTGCCAGCAGGGACAGGGACCAGGGGGAGCAGTACTTC. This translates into CASRDRDQGEQYF.